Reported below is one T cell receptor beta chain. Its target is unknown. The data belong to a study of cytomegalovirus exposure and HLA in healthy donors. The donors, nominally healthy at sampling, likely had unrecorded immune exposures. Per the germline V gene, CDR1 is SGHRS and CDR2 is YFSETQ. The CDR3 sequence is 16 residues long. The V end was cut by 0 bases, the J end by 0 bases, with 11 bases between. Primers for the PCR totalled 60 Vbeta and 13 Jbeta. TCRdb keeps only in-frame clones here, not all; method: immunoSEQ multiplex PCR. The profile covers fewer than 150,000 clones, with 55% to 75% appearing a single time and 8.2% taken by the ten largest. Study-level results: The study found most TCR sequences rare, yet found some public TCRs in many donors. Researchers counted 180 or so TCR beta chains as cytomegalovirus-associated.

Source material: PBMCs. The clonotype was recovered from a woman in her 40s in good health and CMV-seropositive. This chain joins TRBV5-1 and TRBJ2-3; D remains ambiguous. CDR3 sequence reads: CASSLVGETSTDTQYF. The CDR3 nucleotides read TGCGCCAGCAGCTTGGTCGGAGAGACTAGCACAGATACGCAGTATTTT.